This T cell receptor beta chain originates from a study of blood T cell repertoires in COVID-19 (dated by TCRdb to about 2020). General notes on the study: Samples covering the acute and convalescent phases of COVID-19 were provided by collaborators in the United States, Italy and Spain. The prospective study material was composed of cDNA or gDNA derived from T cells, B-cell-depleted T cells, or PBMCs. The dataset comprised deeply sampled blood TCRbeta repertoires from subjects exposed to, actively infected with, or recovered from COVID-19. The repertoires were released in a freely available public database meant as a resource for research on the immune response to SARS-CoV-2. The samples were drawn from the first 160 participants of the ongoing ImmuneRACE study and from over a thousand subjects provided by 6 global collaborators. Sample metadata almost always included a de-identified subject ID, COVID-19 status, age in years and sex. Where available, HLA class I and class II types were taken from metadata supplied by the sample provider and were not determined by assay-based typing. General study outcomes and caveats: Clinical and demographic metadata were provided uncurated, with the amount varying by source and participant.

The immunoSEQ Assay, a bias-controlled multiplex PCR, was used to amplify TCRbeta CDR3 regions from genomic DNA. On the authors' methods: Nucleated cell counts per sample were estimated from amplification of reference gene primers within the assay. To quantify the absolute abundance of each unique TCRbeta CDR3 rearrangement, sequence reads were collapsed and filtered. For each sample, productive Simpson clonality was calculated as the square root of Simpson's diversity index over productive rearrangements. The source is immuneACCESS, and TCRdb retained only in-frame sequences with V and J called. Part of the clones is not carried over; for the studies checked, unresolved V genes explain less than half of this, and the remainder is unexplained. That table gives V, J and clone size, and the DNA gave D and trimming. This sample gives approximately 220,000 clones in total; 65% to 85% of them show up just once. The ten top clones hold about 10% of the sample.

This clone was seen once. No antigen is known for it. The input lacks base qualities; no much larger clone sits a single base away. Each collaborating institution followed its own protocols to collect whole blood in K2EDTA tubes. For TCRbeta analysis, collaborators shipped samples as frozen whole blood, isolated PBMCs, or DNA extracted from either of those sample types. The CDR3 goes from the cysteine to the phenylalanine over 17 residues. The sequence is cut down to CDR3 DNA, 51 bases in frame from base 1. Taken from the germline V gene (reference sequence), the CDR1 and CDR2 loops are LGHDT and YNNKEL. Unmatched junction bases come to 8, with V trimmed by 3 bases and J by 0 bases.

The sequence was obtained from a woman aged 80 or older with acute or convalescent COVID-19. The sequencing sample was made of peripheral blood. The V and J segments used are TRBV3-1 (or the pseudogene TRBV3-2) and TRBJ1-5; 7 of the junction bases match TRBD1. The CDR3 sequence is CASSQTSTGISNQPQHF. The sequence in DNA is TGTGCCAGCAGCCAGACCTCGACAGGGATTAGCAATCAGCCCCAGCATTTT.